The rows below give T cell receptor beta chains drawn from one sample of a study of T-cell reconstitution after alpha-beta-depleted transplantation in children. MiXCR, applied by TCRdb to the PCR reads, yields one record per CDR3 protein. In the table there are around 490,000 distinct CDR3 sequences, around 10% of which are singletons. The sample here was PBMCs, mostly from graft donor cells, taken 180 days after TCRalphabeta/CD19-depleted stem cell transplant. These receptors all come from a female patient between 2 and 10 years old who had a stem cell transplant for aplastic anemia, so the T cells may come from the graft donor. Each CDR3 is given with its conserved first and last residue. The D gene is left open where the match is weak. Expanded clones are given a class, and other clones once, few, many or no size at all.

v_call,d_call,cdr3_length,clone_size,j_call,cdr3_nt,cdr3_aa
TRBV7-9,TRBD1,16,-,TRBJ1-2,TGTGCCAGCAGCACACAACAGGGGGCTATTAACTATGGCTACACCTTC,CASSTQQGAINYGYTF
TRBV12-3/TRBV12-4,-,12,-,TRBJ2-5,TGTGCCAGCAGACGGCTTACAGGGACCGACCAATTC,CASRRLTGTDQF
TRBV12-3/TRBV12-4,TRBD1,16,-,TRBJ1-1,TGTGCCAGCAGTTTTGACAGGGGGCCGAGGAACACTGAAGCTTTCTTT,CASSFDRGPRNTEAFF
TRBV29-1,-,11,many,TRBJ2-1,TGCAGCACCTGGGACTACAATGAGCAGTTCTTC,CSTWDYNEQFF
TRBV6-1,-,13,-,TRBJ2-7,TGTGCCAGCAGTGAATCTGGGGTCTACGAGCAGTACTTC,CASSESGVYEQYF
TRBV11-2,-,15,-,TRBJ2-1,TGTGCCAGCAGCTTTATTTTTAGCTCCTACAATGAGCAGTTCTTC,CASSFIFSSYNEQFF
TRBV28,-,16,-,TRBJ2-4,TGTGCCAGCAGTTTTTGGGACTCTGGGGCCAAAAACATTCAGTACTTC,CASSFWDSGAKNIQYF
TRBV20-1,TRBD1,11,-,TRBJ1-1,TGCAGGGGACAGGGGGCCCCTGAAGCTTTCTTT,CRGQGAPEAFF
TRBV28,TRBD2,15,few,TRBJ2-7,TGTGCCAGCAGTCCCCCAGGGGCGGGAGGTTTCGAGCAGTACTTC,CASSPPGAGGFEQYF
TRBV5-1,-,16,-,TRBJ1-1,TGCGCCAGCAGCTTGGCCCCCAGAAGGGAGAACACTGAAGCTTTCTTT,CASSLAPRRENTEAFF
TRBV12-5,-,14,few,TRBJ2-7,TGTGCTAGTGCCCCTGGGGCAGGTCGTTTCGAGCAGTACTTC,CASAPGAGRFEQYF
TRBV12-3/TRBV12-4,-,16,-,TRBJ1-4,TGTGCCAGCAGTTTTTCAACACCAGGGGCTGGAGAAAAACTGTTTTTT,CASSFSTPGAGEKLFF
TRBV12-3/TRBV12-4,-,16,-,TRBJ1-1,TGTGCCAGCAGTTTCTTGGTGGGGGCCGGGGACACTGAAGCTTTCTTT,CASSFLVGAGDTEAFF
TRBV6-5,TRBD1,14,many,TRBJ1-4,TGTGCCAGCAGTACCGGGACAGAAAATGAAAAACTGTTTTTT,CASSTGTENEKLFF
TRBV20-1,-,13,many,TRBJ1-1,TGCAGTGCCTTGAGGGAAATGAACACTGAAGCTTTCTTT,CSALREMNTEAFF
TRBV12-3/TRBV12-4,-,13,-,TRBJ2-7,TGTGCCAGCAGTTTGAGGCTCGTTTACGAGCAGTACTTC,CASSLRLVYEQYF
TRBV20-1,TRBD2,17,many,TRBJ2-4,TGCAGTGCTAGACCCTTCGGGGGGGAGGGTGCCAAAAACATTCAGTACTTC,CSARPFGGEGAKNIQYF
TRBV12-3/TRBV12-4,TRBD2,15,-,TRBJ2-3,TGTGCCAGCAGTTTCGGGGGACTAGTGACAGATACGCAGTATTTT,CASSFGGLVTDTQYF
TRBV7-2,-,14,few,TRBJ2-1,TGTGCCAGCAGCCCCGAGGGGGGGGCCCACCAGCAGTTCTTC,CASSPEGGAHQQFF
TRBV25-1,-,13,few,TRBJ1-1,TGTGCCAGCAGTGAAGGGGGAAGGACTGAAGCTTTCTTT,CASSEGGRTEAFF
TRBV29-1,-,13,many,TRBJ2-4,TGCAGCGTCAAGCGTGGGGCCAAAAACATTCAGTACTTC,CSVKRGAKNIQYF
TRBV19,TRBD2,16,few,TRBJ2-3,TGTGCCAGTAGCCCGACTAGCGGGAGGGTTGGAGATACGCAGTATTTT,CASSPTSGRVGDTQYF